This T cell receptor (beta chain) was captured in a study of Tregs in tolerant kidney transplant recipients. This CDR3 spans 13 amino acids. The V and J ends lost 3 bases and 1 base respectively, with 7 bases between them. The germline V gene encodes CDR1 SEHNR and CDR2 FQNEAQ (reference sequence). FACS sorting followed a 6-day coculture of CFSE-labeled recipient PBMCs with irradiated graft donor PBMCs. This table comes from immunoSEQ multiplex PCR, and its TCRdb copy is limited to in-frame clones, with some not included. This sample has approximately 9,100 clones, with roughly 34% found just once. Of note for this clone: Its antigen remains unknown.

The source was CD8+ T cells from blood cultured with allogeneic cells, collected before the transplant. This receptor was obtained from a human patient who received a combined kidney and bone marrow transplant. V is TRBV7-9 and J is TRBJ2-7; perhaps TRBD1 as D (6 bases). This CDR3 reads CASSFTGSYEQYF. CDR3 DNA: TGTGCCAGCAGCTTCACAGGGTCCTACGAGCAGTACTTC.